These T cell receptor beta chains were read from a single sample in a study of Graves' ophthalmopathy and Graves' hyperthyroidism. Each CDR3 protein is one row after TCRdb ran MiXCR on the multiplex PCR reads. Here the sample spans about 640,000 distinct CDR3 sequences, about two fifths being singletons. The sample consisted of peripheral blood. These TCRs come from an adult man with Graves' ophthalmopathy. CDR3s include the opening cysteine and the closing phenylalanine or tryptophan. The D gene is left open where the match is weak.

j_call d_call v_call cdr3_aa
TRBJ2-7 NA TRBV14 CASRIQGSYEQYF
TRBJ2-2 NA TRBV7-3 CASSRRDFPGELFF
TRBJ2-5 NA TRBV2 CASSLGTRGETQYF
TRBJ2-7 NA TRBV7-2 CASSLEPYLAAYEQYF
TRBJ2-7 NA TRBV27 CASSLFGLGQQYF
TRBJ2-7 NA TRBV5-1 CASSVGQEQYF
TRBJ1-5 TRBD1 TRBV20-1 CSASGGTGDNQPQHF
TRBJ1-4 TRBD1 TRBV24-1 CATIVQGQGGKLFF
TRBJ1-1 NA TRBV29-1 CSLMSEAYTEAFF
TRBJ2-2 NA TRBV7-9 CASSAAPASNTGELFF
TRBJ1-6 NA TRBV9 CAWMVWGSPLHF
TRBJ2-7 NA TRBV20-1 CSAARDRNYEQYF
TRBJ1-5 TRBD1 TRBV10-3 CAISGGDRDQPQHF
TRBJ2-7 TRBD2 TRBV5-5 CASRTSGDYYEQYF
TRBJ2-7 TRBD2 TRBV10-3 CAISTSGGSYEQYF
TRBJ2-7 NA TRBV27 CASSLRGNNEQYF
TRBJ1-5 NA TRBV12-3/TRBV12-4 CASSFRPGQPQHF
TRBJ2-6 NA TRBV6-5 CASSIGVSGANVLTF
TRBJ2-6 TRBD1 TRBV10-3 CAIRPTGDNVLTF
TRBJ1-5 NA TRBV2 CASRGRDQPQHF
TRBJ2-7 NA TRBV19 CASSMALGRTYEQYF
TRBJ2-5 TRBD1 TRBV12-3/TRBV12-4 CASSPLGTVGQETQYF
TRBJ1-5 NA TRBV29-1 CSVKSVNQPQHF
TRBJ2-2 NA TRBV20-1 CSAKAGLASTGELFF
TRBJ1-5 NA TRBV11-1 CASSLGTRPQHF
TRBJ1-5 NA TRBV7-9 CASSQFNVGQPQHF
TRBJ1-1 NA TRBV5-6 CASSFLVGGGSEAFF
TRBJ2-3 TRBD2 TRBV7-3 CASSQTSEQLDTQYF
NA NA TRBV7-9 CASSPGPGKNIQYF
TRBJ1-1 TRBD1 TRBV10-3 CATSIGQGEAFF
TRBJ1-2 NA TRBV12-3/TRBV12-4 CASSVRRGSYGYTF
TRBJ1-2 NA TRBV10-3 CASTRSQGDYGYTF
TRBJ2-1 TRBD2 TRBV5-1 CASSLTSGSYNEQFF
TRBJ2-6 TRBD2 TRBV7-3 CASSITGTSATLTF
TRBJ1-2 NA TRBV7-9 CASSSGSFYGYTF
TRBJ1-1 TRBD1 TRBV7-6 CASSLRGPDTEAFF
TRBJ1-2 NA TRBV10-3 CAISVSGHYGHTF
TRBJ1-5 NA TRBV10-3 CAISADSYQPQHF
TRBJ1-2 TRBD1 TRBV10-3 CAISEGPTAGGQLGYTF
TRBJ1-2 NA TRBV20-1 CSARSPPSYGYTF
TRBJ2-2 TRBD1 TRBV6-1 CASSRWTGWRDTGELFF
TRBJ2-7 TRBD2 TRBV29-1 CSVATSGSFYREQYF
TRBJ1-2 NA TRBV25-1 CASSERTGRPTNYGYTF
TRBJ2-7 TRBD2 TRBV10-2 CASRTSGGRGGSYEQYF
TRBJ2-7 TRBD1 TRBV29-1 CSSSTGGNYEQYF
TRBJ2-5 NA TRBV5-4 CASRGIGNLETQYF
TRBJ2-2 TRBD1 TRBV29-1 CSVAGQGGKLFF
TRBJ2-6 NA TRBV19 CASKEGTFISGANVLTF
TRBJ1-1 NA TRBV6-1 CASSEVQGGPNTEAFF
TRBJ2-2 TRBD1 TRBV24-1 CATSDPDRAATGELFF
TRBJ1-5 NA TRBV10-3 CASSFQGWSNQPQHF